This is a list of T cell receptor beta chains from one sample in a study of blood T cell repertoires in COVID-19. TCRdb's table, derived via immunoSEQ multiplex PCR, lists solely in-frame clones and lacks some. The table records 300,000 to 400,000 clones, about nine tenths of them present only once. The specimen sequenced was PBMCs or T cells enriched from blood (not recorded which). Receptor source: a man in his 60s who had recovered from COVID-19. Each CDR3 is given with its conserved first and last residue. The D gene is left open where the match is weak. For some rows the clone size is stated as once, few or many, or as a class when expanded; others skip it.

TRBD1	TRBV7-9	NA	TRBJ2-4	TGTGCCAGCAGCTTACGTCAGGGGGACATTCAGTACTTC	CASSLRQGDIQYF
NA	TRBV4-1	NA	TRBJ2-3	TGCGCCAGCAGCCAAGATAAGCCTATGGTCCCAGATACGCAGTATTTT	CASSQDKPMVPDTQYF
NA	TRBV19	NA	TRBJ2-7	TGTGCCAGTAGTATTAGAGACAGGATTTACGAGCAGTACTTC	CASSIRDRIYEQYF
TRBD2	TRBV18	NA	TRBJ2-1	TGTGCCAGCTCAGCCGGGACTAGGGGATACAATGAGCAGTTCTTC	CASSAGTRGYNEQFF
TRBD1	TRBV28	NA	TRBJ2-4	TGTGCCAGCAGTTTAGAGGGGGCGGCCAAAAACATTCAGTACTTC	CASSLEGAAKNIQYF
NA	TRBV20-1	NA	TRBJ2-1	TGCAGTGCTAGTCCCACTGCCTTCTCCTACAATGAGCAGTTCTTC	CSASPTAFSYNEQFF
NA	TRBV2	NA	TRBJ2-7	TGTGCCAGTGGAGATGGATACTACTCGAAGTACGAGCAGTACTTC	CASGDGYYSKYEQYF
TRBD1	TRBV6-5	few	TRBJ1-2	TGTGCCAGCAGTTACATCCGGACAGGGGGTTCCTATGGCTACACCTTC	CASSYIRTGGSYGYTF
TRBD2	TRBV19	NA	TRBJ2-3	TGTGCCAGTGGATTGGCGGCGGGAGGGCCAGATACGCAGTATTTT	CASGLAAGGPDTQYF
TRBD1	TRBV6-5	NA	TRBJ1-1	TGTGCCAGCAGTCTAAGGACAGGGGAAGCTTTCTTT	CASSLRTGEAFF
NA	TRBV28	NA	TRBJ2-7	TGTGCCAGCAGCCTCGCGGGATCCCAGAACTACGAGCAGTACTTC	CASSLAGSQNYEQYF
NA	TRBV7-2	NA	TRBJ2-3	TGTGCCAGCAGCTTAATCGAGGGATTGGAAGATACGCAGTATTTT	CASSLIEGLEDTQYF
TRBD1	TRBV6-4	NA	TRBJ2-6	TGTGCCGGGATCAGACAGGGGAGTAGTTCAGGGGCCAACGTCCTGACTTTC	CAGIRQGSSSGANVLTF
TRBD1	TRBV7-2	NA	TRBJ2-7	TGTGCCAGCAGCCCGCGGACAGGGGTAAACTACGAGCAGTACTTC	CASSPRTGVNYEQYF
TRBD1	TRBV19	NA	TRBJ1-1	TGTGCCAGTAGTATAGAGACAGGGGGGCGCGCGGTGAACACTGAAGCTTTCTTT	CASSIETGGRAVNTEAFF
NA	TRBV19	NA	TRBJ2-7	TGTGCCAGTAGTATGTGGGTCCCCGGAGGGAGCGGGGAGCAGTACTTC	CASSMWVPGGSGEQYF
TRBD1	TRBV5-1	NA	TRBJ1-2	TGCGCCAGCAGCGTGGGACAGAACTATGGCTACACCTTC	CASSVGQNYGYTF
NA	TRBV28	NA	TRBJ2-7	TGTGCCAGCAGTTTTGGATGGCGGAATGAGCAGTACTTC	CASSFGWRNEQYF
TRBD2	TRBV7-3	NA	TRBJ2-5	TGTGCCAGCAGCTTAGGGCGACTAGCGGCCGGGGTGGCCCAGTACTTC	CASSLGRLAAGVAQYF
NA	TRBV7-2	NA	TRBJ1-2	TGTGCCAGCAGCTTCGGGGGGAAGTCGGGAGGCTACACCTTC	CASSFGGKSGGYTF
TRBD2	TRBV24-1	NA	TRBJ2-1	TGTGCCACCAGTGATTCGTTGACTAGCGGGAGAAGTAGTGAGCAGTTCTTC	CATSDSLTSGRSSEQFF
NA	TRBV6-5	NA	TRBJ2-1	TGTGCCAGCAGTTACCGCAGGGGAGAATACAATGAGCAGTTCTTC	CASSYRRGEYNEQFF
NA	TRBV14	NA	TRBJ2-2	TGTGCCAGCAGCCACGACGCGGCCGGGGAGCTGTTTTTT	CASSHDAAGELFF
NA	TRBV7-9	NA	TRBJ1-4	TGTGCCAGCAGCGCCCGCCGAGGATTACATAATGAAAAACTGTTTTTT	CASSARRGLHNEKLFF
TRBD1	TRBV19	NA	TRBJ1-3	TGTGCCACGACCCGAAATCGACAGGGGCCCTACTCTGGAAACACCATATATTTT	CATTRNRQGPYSGNTIYF
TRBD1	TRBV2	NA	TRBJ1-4	TGTGCCACTCTCAGGGGGCTTAATGAAAAACTGTTTTTT	CATLRGLNEKLFF
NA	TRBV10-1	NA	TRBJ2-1	TGCGCCAGCAGCCGAAATTTAGCGGTTCTCGGGGAGCAGTTCTTC	CASSRNLAVLGEQFF
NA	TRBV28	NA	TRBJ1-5	TGTGCCAGCAGCCAAGAGACAAACAATCAGCCCCAGCATTTT	CASSQETNNQPQHF
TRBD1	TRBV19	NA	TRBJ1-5	TGTGCCAGTAGTATTCTCGGGACAGGGGCCCCCCAGCCCCAGCATTTT	CASSILGTGAPQPQHF
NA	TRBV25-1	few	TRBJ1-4	TGTGCCAGCAGTGTTCATTCGTGGGGAGCTAATGAAAAACTGTTTTTT	CASSVHSWGANEKLFF
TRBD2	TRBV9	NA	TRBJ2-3	TGTGCCAGCAGCCTATGGACTAGCGGGGGGGAAGATACGCAGTATTTT	CASSLWTSGGEDTQYF
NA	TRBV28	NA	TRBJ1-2	TGTGCCAGCAGTTTATGGCCCGAAACCGTCGGTGGCTACACCTTC	CASSLWPETVGGYTF
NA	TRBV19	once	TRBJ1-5	TGTGCCAGTAGTATCAGGGTCGGCAATCAGCCCCAGCATTTT	CASSIRVGNQPQHF
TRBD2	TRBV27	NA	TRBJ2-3	TGTGCCAGCAGTTTGGCGGGGACTAGCGTATCAGATACGCAGTATTTT	CASSLAGTSVSDTQYF
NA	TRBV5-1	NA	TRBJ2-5	TGCGCCAGCAGCTTGGGAGTCGGACAGCAAGAGACCCAGTACTTC	CASSLGVGQQETQYF
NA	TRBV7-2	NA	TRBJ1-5	TGTGCCAGCAGCTTAGCGGGGCCTATCAATCAGCCCCAGCATTTT	CASSLAGPINQPQHF
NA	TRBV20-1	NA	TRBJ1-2	TGCAGTGCTAGTTCTACAGGGACCTATGGCTACACCTTC	CSASSTGTYGYTF
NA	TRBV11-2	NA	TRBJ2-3	TGTGCCAGCAGCTCCAGGGTATCTAGCACAGATACGCAGTATTTT	CASSSRVSSTDTQYF
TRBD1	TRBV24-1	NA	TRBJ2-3	TGTGCCACCAGTGATTACAGGGGGAGCACAGATACGCAGTATTTT	CATSDYRGSTDTQYF
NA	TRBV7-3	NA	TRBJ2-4	TGTGCCAGCAGCCCCACAACAGCCAAAAACATTCAGTACTTC	CASSPTTAKNIQYF
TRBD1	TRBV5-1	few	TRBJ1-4	TGCGCCAGCAGCCAGGGACAGGTTAATGAAAAACTGTTTTTT	CASSQGQVNEKLFF
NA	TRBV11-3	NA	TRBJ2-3	TGTGCCAGCAGCCGAAAACTAGCAGATACGCAGTATTTT	CASSRKLADTQYF
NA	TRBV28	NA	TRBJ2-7	TGTGCCAGCAGTTCTCCCCTTCAGTGGGCTTACGAGCAGTACTTC	CASSSPLQWAYEQYF
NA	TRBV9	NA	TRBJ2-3	TGTGCCAGCAGCGTAAGGAGTAACACAGATACGCAGTATTTT	CASSVRSNTDTQYF
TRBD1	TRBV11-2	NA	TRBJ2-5	TGTGCCAGCAGTTACACAGGGGTGGGTCAAGAGACCCAGTACTTC	CASSYTGVGQETQYF
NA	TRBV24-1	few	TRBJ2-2	TGTGCCACCAGTGATGATGGGACTGGGGAGCTGTTTTTT	CATSDDGTGELFF